This T cell receptor (beta chain) appears in the sequencing data of a study of Tregs in tolerant kidney transplant recipients. TCRdb's table, derived via immunoSEQ multiplex PCR, lists solely in-frame clones and lacks some. The profile covers under 80,000 clones, with over 75% appearing a single time and around 2.3% taken by the ten largest. Only a few counts were recorded for this clone. The sequences come from Tregs from blood, collected before the transplant. The receptor's source is a human donor who received a combined kidney and bone marrow transplant.

CDR3 in amino acids: CASTRGAGNTEAFF. CDR3 nucleotides: TGCGCCAGCACTCGGGGGGCAGGGAACACTGAAGCTTTCTTT. The chain recombines TRBV5-1 with TRBJ1-1; maybe TRBD1 (6 bases). Germline V lookup: CDR1 SGHRS, CDR2 YFSETQ. The germline V and J ends were trimmed by 6 bases and 1 base, with 13 bases remaining between them. The CDR3 is made up of 14 amino acids.